A single sample is the source of the 17 T cell receptor beta chains below, sequenced in a study of early T cells in non-severe SARS-CoV-2 infection (dated by TCRdb to the early 2020s). The receptor library was made with 5' RACE. TCRdb lists the instrument as NextSeq 500. Using fastp at Q25 and MiXCR, TCRdb reprocessed the public reads and kept productive beta chains. Rows with one shared CDR3 protein collapse into an entry with the most common genes and DNA. The sample yields tens of thousands of distinct CDR3 sequences; less than 11% were counted once. The top ten constitute roughly 4.8% of the sample. Input material: whole blood. These receptors were obtained from an adult who was a healthcare worker with PCR-confirmed SARS-CoV-2 infection or an uninfected control (not recorded which).

The chain couples TRBV10-3 to TRBJ2-1; D perhaps matches TRBD2 (5 bases). Between the trimmed V and J ends, which lost 4 bases and 6 bases, there was a span of 13 bases. The V gene's germline CDR1 is ENHRY and CDR2 SYGVKD. CDR3 length: 14 residues. The CDR3 spells CAISGGLVGNEQFF. The CDR3 nucleotides read TGTGCCATCAGTGGAGGGCTAGTCGGCAATGAGCAGTTCTTC.

This sequence joins TRBV29-1 and TRBJ2-2, with 8 bases fitting TRBD1. Germline CDR1 and CDR2: SQVTM and ANQGSEA. The CDR3 is 14 residues long. Trimming took 6 bases from V and 0 from J; bases not matched to a gene: 3. The CDR3 protein is CSVGQAANTGELFF. The DNA of the CDR3 is TGCAGCGTGGGACAGGCCGCGAACACCGGGGAGCTGTTTTTT.

The table lists this clonotype with many counts. This chain links TRBV5-1 with TRBJ1-2; a possible D gene is TRBD1 (5 bases). Germline V gene lookup returns CDR1 SGHRS and CDR2 YFSETQ. This CDR3 contains 14 residues. Between the trimmed V and J ends, which lost 0 bases and 6 bases, there was a span of 12 bases. CDR3 sequence reads: CASSLAGLKNGYTF. CDR3 DNA: TGCGCCAGCAGCTTGGCGGGACTGAAAAATGGCTACACCTTC.

This clonotype showed up just a few times. The rearrangement uses TRBV20-1 and TRBJ2-2; TRBD2 aligns across 8 bases. This CDR3 has 14 amino acids. J was trimmed by 5 bases and V by 0 bases; bases with no gene match: 2. From germline, CDR1 is DFQATT and CDR2 SNEGSKA (reference sequence). The CDR3 DNA is TGCAGTGCTAGAGATCCGGGAGGGACCGGGGAGCTGTTTTTT. Protein product: CSARDPGGTGELFF.

This clonotype was seen more than once but under ten times. The rearrangement links TRBV5-1 to TRBJ2-5; 13 bases line up with TRBD2. Germline CDR1 is SGHRS and CDR2 is YFSETQ. This CDR3 region has 16 residues. Trimming removed 2 bases from V and 1 base from J; junction bases left unmatched: 2. This CDR3 is CASSLGLAGVQETQYF. CDR3 nucleotide sequence: TGCGCCAGCAGCTTAGGACTAGCGGGGGTCCAAGAGACCCAGTACTTC.

This clonotype was observed at least ten times. This chain links TRBV7-8 with TRBJ2-6; 8 bases agree with TRBD1. The trim removed 5 bases at V and 0 bases at J, leaving 3 bases unmatched. This CDR3 has 16 amino acids. The germline V gene encodes CDR1 SGHVS and CDR2 FQNEAQ. The CDR3 DNA sequence: TGTGCCAGCAGCCGGACAGGGTTCTCTGGGGCCAACGTCCTGACTTTC. This codes for CASSRTGFSGANVLTF.

This clonotype turned up a few times. This sequence joins TRBV6-2 or TRBV6-3 and TRBJ2-1; D remains ambiguous. V lost 6 bases and J 3 bases, leaving 21 bases between the germline ends. CDR1 and CDR2 (germline): MNHEY, SVGEGT. This CDR3 is built from 17 residues. CDR3 coding DNA: TGTGCCAGCAGCCACACGGCGGCGGTTATTAACTACAATGAGCAGTTCTTC. Translated: CASSHTAAVINYNEQFF.

This clonotype appeared a few times. The chain recombines TRBV12-3 or TRBV12-4 with TRBJ2-4; tentatively, D is TRBD1 (6 bases). Trimming took 4 bases from V and 4 from J, leaving 11 bases between them. The CDR3 extends over 14 amino acids. CDR3 nucleotides: TGTGCCAGCAGTTCCGGGACACCGAAAAACATTCAGTACTTC. Translating gives CASSSGTPKNIQYF.

This clonotype was seen repeatedly, ten times or more. This chain connects TRBV21-1 to TRBJ2-7. TRBV21-1 is tagged as a pseudogene. This CDR3 spans 14 amino acids. The DNA of the CDR3 is TGTGCCAGCAGCAAAGCGGGCACAACCTACGAGCAGTACTTC. This sequence encodes CASSKAGTTYEQYF.

This clonotype was observed many times. The CDR3 bases are TGTGCCAGCAGTGAAAAGGGGACCCAGTACTTC. Amino acids: CASSEKGTQYF. V and J are TRBV2 and TRBJ2-5; D not resolved. The CDR3 runs 11 residues. CDR1 and CDR2 (germline): SNHLY, FYNNEI. Trimming cost V 2 bases and J 7 bases, with 5 bases left between them.

Here the CDR3 reads CASSGTGFNQPQHF. CDR3 nucleotide sequence: TGTGCCAGCAGTGGGACAGGGTTCAATCAGCCCCAGCATTTT. The V and J genes are TRBV12-3 or TRBV12-4 and TRBJ1-5, with 9 bases aligning to TRBD1. V lost 5 bases, J lost 3 bases, and 2 bases stayed unmatched. The CDR3 contains 14 residues.

The chain joins TRBV7-9 to TRBJ1-6; no clear D. Between the trimmed V and J ends, which lost 7 bases and 11 bases, there was a span of 18 bases. The CDR3 has 14 residues. CDR1 and CDR2 (germline): SEHNR, FQNEAQ (reference sequence). The CDR3: CASTPSQLEPPLHF. For the CDR3, the DNA is TGTGCCAGCACCCCATCCCAGCTTGAACCACCCCTCCACTTT.

This clonotype has ten or more counts. The chain couples TRBV18 to TRBJ1-1, with unresolved D. Germline-derived CDR1 and CDR2 are KGHSH and LQKENI. This CDR3 has 15 residues. V was cut by 0 bases and J by 7 bases, with 15 bases left in between. DNA of the CDR3: TGTGCCAGCTCACCACCGTCCCGGGGTTCGGGTGAAGCTTTCTTT. This translates into CASSPPSRGSGEAFF. Looking up the rest from reference TRBV18 and TRBJ1-1 gives the full variable domain: NAGVMQNPRHLVRRRGQEARLRCSPMKGHSHVYWYRQLPEEGLKFMVYLQKENIIDESGMPKERFSAEFPKEGPSILRIQQVVRGDSAAYFCASSPPSRGSGEAFFGQGTRLTVV.

The CDR3 DNA reads as TGCAGCGGTGCTAGGGCCGTTGGCACTGAAGCTTTCTTT. Amino acid sequence: CSGARAVGTEAFF. The chain joins TRBV29-1 to TRBJ1-1; D ambiguous. Germline CDR1 reads SQVTM; CDR2 reads ANQGSEA. This CDR3 is built from 13 residues. Trimming cost V 7 bases and J 4 bases, with 16 bases left between them.

This clonotype has only a few counts. This rearrangement joins TRBV19 to TRBJ2-2; the D is unclear. Germline V CDR1 and CDR2: LNHDA, SQIVND (reference sequence). This CDR3 spans 14 amino acids. The V end lost 5 bases, the J end lost 1 base, and 8 bases lay between the germline ends. DNA for the CDR3: TGTGCCAGTAGTCTGAACAGGAACACCGGGGAGCTGTTTTTT. This gives the protein CASSLNRNTGELFF.

This clonotype has ten or more counts. The CDR3 reads CASSFRQVLNTEAFF. The CDR3 DNA sequence: TGTGCCAGCAGTTTCAGACAGGTCTTGAACACTGAAGCTTTCTTT. V gene TRBV6-5 combines with J gene TRBJ1-1; possibly TRBD1 for D (6 bases). This CDR3 contains 15 residues. Per germline, CDR1 MNHEY and CDR2 SVGAGI. The germline V and J ends were trimmed by 4 bases and 0 bases, with 12 bases remaining between them.

The chain carries TRBV7-9 and TRBJ1-2; D unresolved. V lost 10 bases, J lost 8 bases, and 20 bases lay in between. The CDR3 sequence is 13 residues long. Germline CDR1 is SEHNR and CDR2 is FQNEAQ (reference sequence). The CDR3 DNA sequence: TGTGCCACCTACTTTACAGATCAATCAGGCTACACCTTC. This codes for CATYFTDQSGYTF.